The 16 T cell receptor beta chains below come from one sample, sequenced in a study of T cells in Graves' hyperthyroidism and ophthalmopathy. What was amplified from RNA transcripts were TCR beta CDR3 regions. The study used the HTBI primer set for a first-round RT-PCR of the TCR CDR3. TCRdb recomputed calls from the multiplex PCR reads with MiXCR, one row per CDR3 protein. The data contain about 380,000 distinct CDR3 sequences, 15% to 20% of them seen just once; the ten biggest clones take up 35% to 45%. The sequencing input was blood. These receptors were collected from a man younger than 35 with Graves' ophthalmopathy.

In the case of this clonotype: The germline gene is not matched at one end of the junction; a read error may be the cause. The V and J genes are TRBV6-9 and TRBJ2-3; 8 bases align to TRBD1. Germline V lookup: CDR1 MNHGY, CDR2 SVAAGI. The CDR3 length is 14 residues. CDR3 DNA: TGCGCCAGCAGTGACCACAGGGGGGCAGATACGCAGTATTTT. It codes for CASSDHRGADTQYF.

This clonotype came up a few times. The chain joins TRBV18 to TRBJ1-4; no clear D. Germline CDR1 KGHSH, CDR2 LQKENI. CDR3 size: 17 residues. V dropped 1 base and J dropped 8 bases, with 20 bases sitting between them. The CDR3 sequence is CASSPRRQTSEREKLFF. CDR3 coding DNA: TGTGCCAGCTCACCACGGCGGCAGACATCAGAGAGAGAAAAACTGTTTTTT.

This clonotype was seen repeatedly, ten times or more. The rearrangement uses TRBV2 and TRBJ1-5, with D unclear. Germline-derived CDR1 and CDR2 are SNHLY and FYNNEI. Trimming took off 5 bases at V and 0 bases at J, with 8 bases between the two ends. CDR3 length: 14 residues. CDR3 region: CASSPTDSNQPQHF. The CDR3 nucleotides read TGTGCCAGCAGTCCAACAGATAGCAATCAGCCCCAGCATTTT.

There are many counts of this clonotype. The chain recombines TRBV28 with TRBJ2-3; D unclear. The CDR3 is made up of 13 amino acids. V lost 6 bases and J lost 0, with 7 bases in between. Germline V gene sequence: CDR1 MDHEN, CDR2 SYDVKM. The DNA of the CDR3 is TGTGCCAGCAGCCTGACTAGCACAGATACGCAGTATTTT. This sequence encodes CASSLTSTDTQYF.

This clonotype showed up just a few times. DNA of the CDR3: TGTGCTAGTGGTTTGGTAACAGGGGACCTAACCGGGGAGCTGTTTTTT. This gives the protein CASGLVTGDLTGELFF. The chain joins TRBV12-5 to TRBJ2-2, with 7 bases lining up with TRBD1. This CDR3 has 16 residues. Germline loops: CDR1 LGHNT, CDR2 FRNRAP. V was clipped by 0 bases and J by 5 bases; unmatched bases: 6.

This clonotype was recorded many times. The rearrangement links TRBV6-6 to TRBJ1-1; TRBD1 aligns across 7 bases. The CDR3 sequence is 16 residues long. Germline lookup yields CDR1 MNHNY and CDR2 SVGAGI (reference sequence). The J segment lost 0 bases and the V segment lost 0 bases, leaving 4 bases of the junction unmatched. CDR3 sequence reads: CASSYSPGGVNTEAFF. The CDR3 DNA is TGTGCCAGCAGTTACTCGCCAGGGGGGGTGAACACTGAAGCTTTCTTT.

The genes are TRBV3-1 and TRBJ2-3; D remains unclear. Between the trimmed V and J ends, which lost 5 bases and 3 bases, there was a span of 6 bases. There are 12 residues in the CDR3. Germline V lookup: CDR1 LGHDT, CDR2 YNNKEL (reference sequence). The CDR3 coding sequence is TGTGCCAGCAGCAAACCAACAGATACGCAGTATTTT. Translation: CASSKPTDTQYF.

J is TRBJ2-6 and V is TRBV28; no clear D gene. Germline V gene lookup returns CDR1 MDHEN and CDR2 SYDVKM. The CDR3 has 19 amino acids. V was trimmed by 1 base and J by 2 bases, leaving 18 bases between them. The CDR3 bases are TGTGCCAGCAGTTTATATGGTTGGATGGGGTTTCCTGGGGCCAACGTCCTGACTTTC. Protein product: CASSLYGWMGFPGANVLTF.

This clonotype was seen a few times. The chain combines TRBV19 with TRBJ2-3; D unresolved. The V gene lost 9 bases and the J gene lost 4 bases, with 17 bases spanning the gap. Germline V gives CDR1 LNHDA, CDR2 SQIVND (reference sequence). The CDR3 sequence is 14 residues long. In nucleotides, the CDR3 is TGTGCCAGCAAGGTGGAGTTCACCTCAGATACGCAGTATTTT. This codes for CASKVEFTSDTQYF.

CDR3 nucleotides: TGTGCCAGCAGCTTCCGGTCTGTTGGAACAGATACGCAGTATTTT. This sequence encodes CASSFRSVGTDTQYF. This chain connects TRBV9 to TRBJ2-3; D not resolved. Germline V gene lookup returns CDR1 SGDLS and CDR2 YYNGEE. The ends were cut back, 4 bases at V and 3 bases at J, with 15 bases in the middle. The CDR3 runs to 15 residues.

The gene calls are TRBV9 and TRBJ2-1, with 9 positions matching TRBD2. The CDR3 is 16 amino acids. Germline-derived CDR1 and CDR2 are SGDLS and YYNGEE. After removal of 4 bases from V and 5 bases from J, the junction contained 10 bases not matched to a gene. The CDR3 sequence: CASSLWASGVNNEQFF. The CDR3 DNA reads as TGTGCCAGCAGCCTCTGGGCTAGCGGGGTCAACAATGAGCAGTTCTTC.

Points on this clonotype: A much larger clone lies a single base off, so this may be a read error. This chain links TRBV28 with TRBJ1-5; TRBD1 matches at 7 bases. From germline, CDR1 is MDHEN and CDR2 SYDVKM. This CDR3 spans 17 amino acids. CDR3 DNA sequence: TGTGTCAGCAGGGCTACAGGGGATTCAGAGAGCAATCAGCCCCAGCATTTT. Its protein is CVSRATGDSESNQPQHF.

There are a few counts of this clonotype. This chain links TRBV5-1 with TRBJ2-3; TRBD2 aligns across 8 bases. Germline V gene lookup returns CDR1 SGHRS and CDR2 YFSETQ. The CDR3 has 14 residues. V lost 3 bases, J lost 6 bases, and 6 bases stayed unmatched. CDR3 region: CASSSPGGEDTQYF. The CDR3 DNA follows: TGCGCCAGCAGCTCTCCGGGGGGGGAGGATACGCAGTATTTT.

This clonotype was seen repeatedly, ten times or more. The chain uses TRBV2 and TRBJ2-5; D unclear. V was cut by 6 bases and J by 12 bases, with 14 bases left in between. This CDR3 contains 11 residues. CDR1 is SNHLY, CDR2 FYNNEI, per germline. In DNA form, the CDR3 reads TGTGCCAGCAGAGTGCGCGGAATGGAGTACTTC. Encoded protein: CASRVRGMEYF.

This clonotype was counted many times. The J gene is TRBJ1-2, the V gene TRBV3-1; TRBD1 matches at 12 bases. Germline CDR1 reads LGHDT; CDR2 reads YNNKEL (reference sequence). V was clipped by 1 base and J by 7 bases; unmatched bases: 7. The CDR3 has 16 amino acids. Here the CDR3 reads CASSQGLGTGGSGYTF. Here the CDR3 DNA reads TGTGCCAGCAGCCAAGGATTAGGGACAGGGGGCTCTGGCTACACCTTC.

The chain uses TRBV12-3 or TRBV12-4 and TRBJ1-4; TRBD1 might be the D (6 bases). CDR3 size: 13 residues. The V end was cut by 6 bases, the J end by 6 bases, with 11 bases between. CDR3 nucleotide sequence: TGTGCCAGCAGACAGGGAATCGATGAAAAACTGTTTTTT. Translation: CASRQGIDEKLFF.